The 21 T cell receptor beta chains presented below share a single source sample, sequenced in a study of shared clonotypes between healthy human individuals. Clones were sequenced by immunoSEQ multiplex PCR, and TCRdb holds only the in-frame ones, with some missing. Found here are roughly 650,000 clones, less than 98% of them singletons; the top ten hold 0.045% to 0.07%. Sequences were obtained from naive CD4+ T cells sorted from blood. Subset reported: CD45RA+ positively selected. These receptors originate from a woman in her twenties or thirties in good health.

V is TRBV10-3 and J is TRBJ2-1, with a weak D call TRBD2 (6 bases). The CDR3 runs to 15 residues. CDR1 ENHRY and CDR2 SYGVKD come from the germline V gene. V dropped 0 bases and J dropped 3 bases, with 9 bases sitting between them. The CDR3 region is CAISESTGLYNEQFF. In DNA form, the CDR3 reads TGTGCCATCAGTGAGTCGACGGGACTCTACAATGAGCAGTTCTTC.

The chain has TRBV5-4 and TRBJ2-1; no reliable D call. This CDR3 region has 15 residues. The V and J ends lost 1 base and 0 bases respectively, with 8 bases between them. Germline CDR1 and CDR2: SGHNT and YYREEE (reference sequence). CDR3: CASSLSEHSYNEQFF. CDR3 coding DNA: TGTGCCAGCAGCTTGAGCGAGCACTCCTACAATGAGCAGTTCTTC.

The chain has TRBV7-9 and TRBJ2-1; the D call may be TRBD1 or TRBD2 (6 bases each). The ends were cut back, 5 bases at V and 7 bases at J, with 21 bases in the middle. From germline, CDR1 is SEHNR and CDR2 FQNEAQ (reference sequence). The CDR3 spans 16 residues. The CDR3 coding sequence is TGTGCCAGCAGCCTCCCGGGAAGTGGCGGGACAAATGAGCAGTTCTTC. Residues: CASSLPGSGGTNEQFF.

CDR3 coding DNA: TGTGCCAGCAGTGGTCCAGCGGGAGTGGGAGAGCAGTACTTC. As protein: CASSGPAGVGEQYF. This rearrangement joins TRBV6-1 to TRBJ2-7; 8 bases are shared with TRBD2. This CDR3 has 14 residues. Per the germline V gene, CDR1 is MNHNS and CDR2 is SASEGT. Trimming at V came to 4 bases and at J to 7 bases, leaving 9 bases not matched to a gene.

The genes are TRBV5-5 and TRBJ2-3; D is uncertain. V was shortened by 2 bases and J by 2 bases, with 12 bases between the two germline ends. From germline, CDR1 is SGHKS and CDR2 YYEKEE (reference sequence). The CDR3 runs to 15 residues. CDR3 loop: CASSFSRLSTDTQYF. CDR3 nucleotides: TGTGCCAGCAGCTTCAGTAGATTATCCACAGATACGCAGTATTTT.

The chain is built from TRBV28 and TRBJ2-4; 9 nucleotides align to TRBD1. J gave up 2 bases and V 5 bases, and 10 bases lay outside the gene matches. There are 17 residues in the CDR3. From germline, CDR1 is MDHEN and CDR2 SYDVKM. The CDR3 here is CASSGGDRDHTKNIQYF. The CDR3, as DNA: TGTGCCAGCAGTGGGGGGGACAGGGACCATACCAAAAACATTCAGTACTTC.

This clone has just one count. The rearrangement joins TRBV14 to TRBJ2-7; 7 nucleotides align to TRBD1. CDR3 length: 16 amino acids. Germline V gene sequence: CDR1 SGHDN, CDR2 FVKESK. J was trimmed by 7 bases and V by 2 bases; bases with no gene match: 14. The CDR3 bases are TGTGCCAGCAGCCAACCCAGGACAGGCCAAAGGGGAGAGCAGTACTTC. Amino acids: CASSQPRTGQRGEQYF.

This CDR3 reads CASSVDRGTYEQYF. The CDR3, as DNA: TGTGCCAGCAGTGTCGACAGGGGAACCTACGAGCAGTACTTC. The chain uses TRBV6-1 and TRBJ2-5; 8 bases align to TRBD1. Near its end, the DNA agrees better with TRBJ2-7, so the J call may be wrong. Germline lookup yields CDR1 MNHNS and CDR2 SASEGT. CDR3 size: 14 residues.

The chain couples TRBV28 to TRBJ2-7, with TRBD1 identical over 8 bases. Germline CDR1 is MDHEN and CDR2 is SYDVKM. After removal of 6 bases from V and 0 bases from J, the junction contained 13 bases not matched to a gene. CDR3 length: 17 amino acids. The CDR3 is CASSRDPTGDLSYEQYF. Here the CDR3 DNA reads TGTGCCAGCAGCCGGGACCCGACAGGGGACCTCTCCTACGAGCAGTACTTC. The full variable domain, its missing parts supplied by reference TRBV28 and TRBJ2-7, is DVKVTQSSRYLVKRTGEKVFLECVQDMDHENMFWYRQDPGLGLRLIYFSYDVKMKEKGDIPEGYSVSREKKERFSLILESASTNQTSMYLCASSRDPTGDLSYEQYFGPGTRLTVT.

The chain is built from TRBV29-1 and TRBJ1-3; 7 bases agree with TRBD1. Trimming cost V 4 bases and J 4 bases; bases outside gene matches: 7. The CDR3 is 14 amino acids. The germline CDR1 and CDR2 sequences are SQVTM and ANQGSEA. The CDR3, as DNA: TGCAGCGTTGGGCAAGGGGGCCCGGGAAACACCATATATTTT. Translation gives CSVGQGGPGNTIYF. Full variable domain (missing parts from reference TRBV29-1 and TRBJ1-3): SAVISQKPSRDICQRGTSLTIQCQVDSQVTMMFWYRQQPGQSLTLIATANQGSEATYESGFVIDKFPISRPNLTFSTLTVSNMSPEDSSIYLCSVGQGGPGNTIYFGEGSWLTVV.

J is TRBJ1-2 and V is TRBV11-2; D is possibly TRBD1 (5 bases). Trimming stripped 1 base from V and 8 bases from J, with 11 bases between. The germline V gene encodes CDR1 SGHAT and CDR2 FQNNGV. The length of the CDR3 is 13 residues. The CDR3 sequence is CASSLARVYGYTF. The DNA for the CDR3 is TGTGCCAGCAGCTTAGCCAGGGTTTACGGCTACACCTTC.

CDR3 sequence: CSGLGYEKLFF. DNA for the CDR3: TGCAGTGGTTTAGGATATGAAAAACTGTTTTTT. This chain connects TRBV20-1 to TRBJ1-4; D not resolved. The CDR3 covers 11 residues. Looked up from germline, CDR1 is DFQATT and CDR2 is SNEGSKA (reference sequence). The ends were cut back, 7 bases at V and 6 bases at J, with 9 bases in the middle.

The chain joins TRBV20-1 to TRBJ2-7; tentatively, D is TRBD1 (5 bases). Trimming cost V 6 bases and J 5 bases, with 11 bases left between them. The CDR3 sequence is 11 residues long. Germline-derived CDR1 and CDR2 are DFQATT and SNEGSKA (reference sequence). The CDR3 DNA reads TGCAGTGCCGGTAGGGGTGACGAGCAGTACTTC. This sequence encodes CSAGRGDEQYF.

The chain couples TRBV7-9 to TRBJ1-2, with 8 bases lining up with TRBD1. The CDR3 is 15 amino acids. Trimming removed 4 bases from V and 2 bases from J; junction bases left unmatched: 6. The V gene's germline CDR1 is SEHNR and CDR2 FQNEAQ (reference sequence). CDR3 sequence reads: CASSSGQGVNYGYTF. The DNA of the CDR3 is TGTGCCAGCAGCTCAGGACAGGGTGTAAACTATGGCTACACCTTC.

This chain uses TRBV5-4 with TRBJ1-3; no firm D call. CDR1 SGHNT and CDR2 YYREEE come from the germline V gene (reference sequence). The CDR3 has 14 residues. With 3 bases removed from V and 4 bases from J, the gap between germline ends came to 11 bases. DNA for the CDR3: TGTGCCAGCAGCTCCCATAGGGCAGGAAACACCATATATTTT. Translated, it gives CASSSHRAGNTIYF.

The rearrangement uses TRBV7-9 and TRBJ2-7; 7 bases map to TRBD2. Trimming cost V 1 base and J 4 bases; bases outside gene matches: 7. The CDR3 extends over 15 amino acids. CDR1 and CDR2 from the germline V gene are SEHNR and FQNEAQ (reference sequence). CDR3: CASSLDGGRRYEQYF. CDR3 nucleotides: TGTGCCAGCAGCTTAGATGGCGGGAGACGGTACGAGCAGTACTTC.

The chain couples TRBV5-1 to TRBJ2-3; TRBD2 aligns across 8 bases. Germline V lookup: CDR1 SGHRS, CDR2 YFSETQ. The CDR3 loop spans 16 amino acids. J gave up 4 bases and V 3 bases, and 10 bases lay outside the gene matches. The DNA for the CDR3 is TGCGCCAGCAGCTCCGGGACTAGGGTCGTCCCAGATACGCAGTATTTT. As protein: CASSSGTRVVPDTQYF.

The J gene is TRBJ1-3, the V gene TRBV5-4, with a possible D match to TRBD1 (5 bases). V lost 4 bases and J 2 bases, leaving 10 bases between the germline ends. CDR3 length equals 14 residues. The germline V gene has CDR1 SGHNT and CDR2 YYREEE (reference sequence). CDR3 protein: CASSRAGAGNTIYF. The CDR3 nucleotides are TGTGCCAGCAGCCGGGCGGGGGCTGGAAACACCATATATTTT.

The chain is built from TRBV15 and TRBJ1-2; possible D gene TRBD1, 5 bases. CDR1 is LNHNV and CDR2 is YYDKDF in the germline V gene (reference sequence). This CDR3 is built from 15 residues. V dropped 0 bases and J dropped 1 base, with 9 bases sitting between them. The DNA for the CDR3 is TGTGCCACCAGCAGAGATCGGGACCGTAACTATGGCTACACCTTC. Its protein product is CATSRDRDRNYGYTF.

This chain connects TRBV2 to TRBJ1-2; D gene unclear. The CDR3 loop spans 16 amino acids. Trimming took off 5 bases at V and 0 bases at J, with 16 bases between the two ends. Germline V lookup: CDR1 SNHLY, CDR2 FYNNEI. The CDR3 region is CASSKSLRRANYGYTF. DNA of the CDR3: TGTGCCAGCAGTAAATCACTCCGACGGGCTAACTATGGCTACACCTTC.

This clone was observed once. The chain uses TRBV9 and TRBJ1-1; D is unclear. The CDR3 loop spans 14 amino acids. The germline V gene has CDR1 SGDLS and CDR2 YYNGEE. V lost 0 bases and J lost 5, with 11 bases in between. CDR3 region: CASSVALQPTEAFF. CDR3 coding DNA: TGTGCCAGCAGCGTAGCATTACAGCCGACTGAAGCTTTCTTT.